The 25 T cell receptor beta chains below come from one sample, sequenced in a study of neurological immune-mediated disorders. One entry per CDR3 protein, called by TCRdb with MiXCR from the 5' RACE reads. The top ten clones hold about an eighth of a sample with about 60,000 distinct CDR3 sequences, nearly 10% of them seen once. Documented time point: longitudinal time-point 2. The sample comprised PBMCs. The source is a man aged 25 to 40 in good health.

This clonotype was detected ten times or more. This chain's CDR3 is CASGQAGQPQHF. CDR3 nucleotide sequence: TGTGCCAGCGGACAGGCCGGTCAGCCCCAGCATTTT. The chain combines TRBV27 with TRBJ1-5; 7 bases map to TRBD1. The CDR3 has 12 residues. From germline, CDR1 is MNHEY and CDR2 SMNVEV (reference sequence). V shed 8 bases and J 6 bases; nucleotides not matched to a gene: 4.

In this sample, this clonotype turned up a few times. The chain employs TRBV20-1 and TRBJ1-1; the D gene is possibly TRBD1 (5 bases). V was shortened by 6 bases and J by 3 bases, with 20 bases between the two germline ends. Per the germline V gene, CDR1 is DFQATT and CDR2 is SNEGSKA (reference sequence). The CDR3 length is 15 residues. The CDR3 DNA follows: TGCAGTGCCATAACCGGGACCTCCGGGGACACTGAAGCTTTCTTT. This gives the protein CSAITGTSGDTEAFF.

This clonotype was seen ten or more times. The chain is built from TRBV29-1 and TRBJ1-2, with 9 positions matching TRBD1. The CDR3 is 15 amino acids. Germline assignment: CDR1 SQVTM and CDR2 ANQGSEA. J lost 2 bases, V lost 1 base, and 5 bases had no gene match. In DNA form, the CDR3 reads TGCAGCGTTGAAGCCACAGGACAGGGGAACTATGGCTACACCTTC. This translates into CSVEATGQGNYGYTF.

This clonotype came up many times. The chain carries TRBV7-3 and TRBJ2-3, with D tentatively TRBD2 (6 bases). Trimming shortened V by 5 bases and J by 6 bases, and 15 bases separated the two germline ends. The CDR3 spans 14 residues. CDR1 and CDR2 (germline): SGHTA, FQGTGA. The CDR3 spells CASSPSGSGDTQYF. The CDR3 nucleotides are TGTGCCAGCAGCCCTTCTGGCAGCGGGGATACGCAGTATTTT. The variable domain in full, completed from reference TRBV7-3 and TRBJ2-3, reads GAGVSQTPSNKVTEKGKYVELRCDPISGHTALYWYRQSLGQGPEFLIYFQGTGAADDSGLPNDRFFAVRPEGSVSTLKIQRTERGDSAVYLCASSPSGSGDTQYFGPGTRLTVL.

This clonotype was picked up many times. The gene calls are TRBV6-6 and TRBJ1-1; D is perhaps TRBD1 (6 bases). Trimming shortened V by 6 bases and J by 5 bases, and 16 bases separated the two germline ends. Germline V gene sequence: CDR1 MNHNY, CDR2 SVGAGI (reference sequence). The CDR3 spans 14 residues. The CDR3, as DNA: TGTGCCAGCAGCCCCCAAGGGGGGGGAACTGAAGCTTTCTTT. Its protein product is CASSPQGGGTEAFF.

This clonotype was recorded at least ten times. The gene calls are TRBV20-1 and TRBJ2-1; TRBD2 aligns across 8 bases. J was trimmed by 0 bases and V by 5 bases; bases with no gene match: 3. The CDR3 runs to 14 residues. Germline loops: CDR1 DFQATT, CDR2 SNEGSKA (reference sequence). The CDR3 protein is CSAQRGISYNEQFF. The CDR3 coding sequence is TGCAGTGCTCAGCGGGGGATCTCCTACAATGAGCAGTTCTTC.

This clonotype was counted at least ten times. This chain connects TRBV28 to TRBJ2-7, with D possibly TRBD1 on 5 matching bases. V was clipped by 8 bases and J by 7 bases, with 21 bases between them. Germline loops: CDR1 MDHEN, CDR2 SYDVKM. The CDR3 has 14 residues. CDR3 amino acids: CASREEQESREQYF. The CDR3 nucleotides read TGTGCCAGCCGAGAGGAACAGGAGAGCCGGGAGCAGTACTTC.

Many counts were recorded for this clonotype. The CDR3 sequence is CASSAGGPNEKLFF. CDR3 coding DNA: TGTGCCAGCAGTGCAGGGGGCCCTAATGAAAAACTGTTTTTT. The J gene is TRBJ1-4, the V gene TRBV28; 8 bases align to TRBD1. The CDR3 is 14 residues long. The V segment lost 5 bases and the J segment 3 bases; nucleotides outside the gene matches: 2. CDR1 and CDR2 from the germline V gene are MDHEN and SYDVKM.

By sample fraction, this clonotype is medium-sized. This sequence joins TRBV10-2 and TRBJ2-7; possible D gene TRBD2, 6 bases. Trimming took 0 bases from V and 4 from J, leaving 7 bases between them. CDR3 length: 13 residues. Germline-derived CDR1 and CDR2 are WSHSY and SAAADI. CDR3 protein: CASSESGTYEQYF. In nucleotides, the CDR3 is TGCGCCAGCAGTGAGTCTGGGACTTACGAGCAGTACTTC.

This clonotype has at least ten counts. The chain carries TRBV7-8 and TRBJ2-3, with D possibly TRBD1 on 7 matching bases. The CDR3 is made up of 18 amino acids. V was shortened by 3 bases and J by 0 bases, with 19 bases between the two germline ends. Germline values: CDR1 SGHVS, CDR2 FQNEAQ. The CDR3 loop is CASSFYRDRDSSTDTQYF. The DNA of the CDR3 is TGTGCCAGCAGCTTTTACCGTGACAGGGACTCTAGCACAGATACGCAGTATTTT.

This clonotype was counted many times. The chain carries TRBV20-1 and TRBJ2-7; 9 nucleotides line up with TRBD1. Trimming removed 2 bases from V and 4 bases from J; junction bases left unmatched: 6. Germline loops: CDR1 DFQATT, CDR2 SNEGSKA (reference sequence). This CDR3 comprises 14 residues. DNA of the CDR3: TGCAGTGCTAGATTGGACAGGGGCACGTACGAGCAGTACTTC. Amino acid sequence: CSARLDRGTYEQYF.

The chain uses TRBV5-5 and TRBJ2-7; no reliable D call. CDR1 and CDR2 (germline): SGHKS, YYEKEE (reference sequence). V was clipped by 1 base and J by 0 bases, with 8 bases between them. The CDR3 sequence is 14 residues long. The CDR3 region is CASSLLSSSYEQYF. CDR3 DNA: TGTGCCAGCAGCTTGTTGTCTAGCTCCTACGAGCAGTACTTC.

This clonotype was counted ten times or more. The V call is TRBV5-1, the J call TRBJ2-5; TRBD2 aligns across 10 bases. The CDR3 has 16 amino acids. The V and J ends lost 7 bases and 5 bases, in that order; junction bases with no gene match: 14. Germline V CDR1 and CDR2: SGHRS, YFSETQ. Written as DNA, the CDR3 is TGCGCCAGCGCCAGTATTGTAGCGGGGGGCTGGGAGACCCAGTACTTC. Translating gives CASASIVAGGWETQYF.

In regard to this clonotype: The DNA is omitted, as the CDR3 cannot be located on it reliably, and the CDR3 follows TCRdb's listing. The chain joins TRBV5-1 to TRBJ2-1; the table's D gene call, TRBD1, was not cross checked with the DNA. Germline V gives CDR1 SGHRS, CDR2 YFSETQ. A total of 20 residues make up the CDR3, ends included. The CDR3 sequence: CASSFYICSARDGRDNEQFF.

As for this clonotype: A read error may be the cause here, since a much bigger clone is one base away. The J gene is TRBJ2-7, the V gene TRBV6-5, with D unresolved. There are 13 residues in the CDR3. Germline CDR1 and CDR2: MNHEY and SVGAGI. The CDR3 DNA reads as TGTGCCAGCAGGACGGGTAGCTCCTACGAGCATTACTTC. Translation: CASRTGSSYEHYF.

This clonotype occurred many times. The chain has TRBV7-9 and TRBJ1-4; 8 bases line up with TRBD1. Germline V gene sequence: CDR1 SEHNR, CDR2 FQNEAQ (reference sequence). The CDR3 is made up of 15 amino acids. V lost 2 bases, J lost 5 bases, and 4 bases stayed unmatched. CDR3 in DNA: TGTGCCAGCAGCTTAACAGGGGGGCAGAATGAAAAACTGTTTTTT. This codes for CASSLTGGQNEKLFF.

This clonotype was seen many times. This chain's CDR3 is CASSSRNEQYF. The CDR3 nucleotides read TGCGCCAGCAGCTCCCGTAACGAGCAGTACTTC. This chain uses TRBV5-1 with TRBJ2-7; D not certain. CDR3 length: 11 residues. The ends were cut back, 3 bases at V and 5 bases at J, with 6 bases in the middle. Germline V gene sequence: CDR1 SGHRS, CDR2 YFSETQ.

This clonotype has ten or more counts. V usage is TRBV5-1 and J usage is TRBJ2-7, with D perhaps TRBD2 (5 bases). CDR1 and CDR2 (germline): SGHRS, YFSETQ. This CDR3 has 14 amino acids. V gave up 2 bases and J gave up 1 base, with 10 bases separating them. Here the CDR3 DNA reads TGCGCCAGCAGCTTTATAGCGAGATCCTACGAGCAGTACTTC. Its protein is CASSFIARSYEQYF.

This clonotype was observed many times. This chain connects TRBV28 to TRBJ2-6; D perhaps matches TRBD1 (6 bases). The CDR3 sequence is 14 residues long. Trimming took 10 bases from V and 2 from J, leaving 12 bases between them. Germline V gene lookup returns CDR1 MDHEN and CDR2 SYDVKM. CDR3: CAIQEGAGANVLTF. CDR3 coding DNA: TGTGCCATTCAAGAGGGGGCTGGGGCCAACGTCCTGACTTTC.

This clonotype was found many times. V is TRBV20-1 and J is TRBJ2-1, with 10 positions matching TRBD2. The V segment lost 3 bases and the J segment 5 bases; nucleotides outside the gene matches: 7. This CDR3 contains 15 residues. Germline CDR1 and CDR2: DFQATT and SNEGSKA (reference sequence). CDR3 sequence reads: CSARGPLAGDNEQFF. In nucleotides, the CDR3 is TGCAGTGCTAGGGGCCCCCTAGCGGGAGACAATGAGCAGTTCTTC.

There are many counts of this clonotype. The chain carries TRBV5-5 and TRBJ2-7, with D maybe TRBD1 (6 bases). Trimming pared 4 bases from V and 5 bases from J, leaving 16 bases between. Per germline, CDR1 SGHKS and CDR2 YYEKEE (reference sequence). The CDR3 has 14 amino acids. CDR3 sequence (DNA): TGTGCCAGCAGCCTGGGGTACAGGGTTCACGAGCAGTACTTC. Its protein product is CASSLGYRVHEQYF.

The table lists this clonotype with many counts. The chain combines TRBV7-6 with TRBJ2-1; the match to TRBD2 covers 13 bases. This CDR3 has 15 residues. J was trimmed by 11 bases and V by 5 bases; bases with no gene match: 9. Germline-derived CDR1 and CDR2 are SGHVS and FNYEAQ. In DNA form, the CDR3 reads TGTGCCAGCAGCATACCGGGACTAGCGGGATCTCAGCAGTTCTTC. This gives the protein CASSIPGLAGSQQFF.

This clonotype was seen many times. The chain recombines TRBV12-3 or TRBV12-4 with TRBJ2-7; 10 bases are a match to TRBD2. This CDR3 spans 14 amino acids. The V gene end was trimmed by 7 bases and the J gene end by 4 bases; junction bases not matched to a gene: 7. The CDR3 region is CASTLAGGSYEQYF. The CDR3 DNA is TGTGCCAGCACCTTAGCGGGAGGATCGTACGAGCAGTACTTC.

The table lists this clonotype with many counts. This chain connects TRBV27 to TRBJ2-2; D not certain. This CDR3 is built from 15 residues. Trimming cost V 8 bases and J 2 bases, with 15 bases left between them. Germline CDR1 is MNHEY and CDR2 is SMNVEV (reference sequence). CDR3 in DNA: TGTGCCAGCCAGTTTTCCCGGCTTAACACCGGGGAGCTGTTTTTT. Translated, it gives CASQFSRLNTGELFF.

The CDR3 sequence: CATSREGLSYEQYF. The CDR3 DNA reads TGTGCCACCAGCAGAGAAGGACTCTCCTACGAGCAGTACTTC. The rearrangement joins TRBV15 to TRBJ2-7; D possibly corresponds to TRBD2 (5 bases). Trimming removed 0 bases from V and 0 bases from J, with 6 bases in between. Germline V gives CDR1 LNHNV, CDR2 YYDKDF (reference sequence). The CDR3 consists of 14 residues. Together with reference TRBV15 and TRBJ2-7, the CDR3 gives the full variable domain: DAMVIQNPRYQVTQFGKPVTLSCSQTLNHNVMYWYQQKSSQAPKLLFHYYDKDFNNEADTPDNFQSRRPNTSFCFLDIRSPGLGDTAMYLCATSREGLSYEQYFGPGTRLTVT.